This T cell receptor beta chain was observed in a study of OX40 agonist ivuxolimab in advanced cancers. V dropped 5 bases and J dropped 4; count of bases not matched to a gene: 4. CDR3 length equals 14 residues. Germline V gene data show CDR1 as MNHEY and CDR2 as SVGAGI. This table comes from immunoSEQ multiplex PCR, and its TCRdb copy is limited to in-frame clones, with some not included. The table records about 61,000 clones, approximately 90% of them present only once. This material consisted of CD4+ or CD8+ T cells sorted from blood, taken in a trial of the OX40 agonist ivuxolimab. The chain uses TRBV6-5 and TRBJ2-1, with 8 bases identical to TRBD2. The sequence derives from an adult with an advanced solid tumor such as melanoma, head and neck, liver or kidney cancer. The CDR3 is CASSTGGIYNEQFF. The CDR3, as DNA: TGTGCCAGCAGTACGGGGGGGATTTACAATGAGCAGTTCTTC.